This T cell receptor beta chain comes out of a study of control samples from healthy donors and cancer patients. Clones were sequenced by immunoSEQ multiplex PCR, and TCRdb holds only the in-frame ones, with some missing. This table holds 170,000 or so clones, about nine tenths found once. The TCR was taken from a woman aged 40 to 55 in good health. What was sequenced was blood.

In nucleotides, the CDR3 is TGCGCCAGCAGCAGAAATAGCGGGGGGGCGGCAGATACGCAGTATTTT. Protein sequence: CASSRNSGGAADTQYF. The chain employs TRBV5-1 and TRBJ2-3, with 11 bases fitting TRBD2. Per the germline V gene, CDR1 is SGHRS and CDR2 is YFSETQ. V gave up 4 bases and J gave up 4 bases; unmatched junction bases: 8. This CDR3 has 16 residues.